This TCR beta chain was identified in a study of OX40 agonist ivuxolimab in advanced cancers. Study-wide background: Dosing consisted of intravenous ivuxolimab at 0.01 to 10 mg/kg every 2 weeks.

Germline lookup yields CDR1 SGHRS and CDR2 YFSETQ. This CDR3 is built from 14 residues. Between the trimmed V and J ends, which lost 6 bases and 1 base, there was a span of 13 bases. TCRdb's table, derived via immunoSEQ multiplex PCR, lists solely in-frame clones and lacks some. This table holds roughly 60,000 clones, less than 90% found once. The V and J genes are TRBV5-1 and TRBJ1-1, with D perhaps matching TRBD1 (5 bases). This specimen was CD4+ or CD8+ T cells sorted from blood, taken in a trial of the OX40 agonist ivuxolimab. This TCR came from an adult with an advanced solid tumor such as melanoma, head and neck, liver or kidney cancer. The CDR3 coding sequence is TGCGCCAGCAACAAAGGGACCGGGAACACTGAAGCTTTCTTT. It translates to CASNKGTGNTEAFF.